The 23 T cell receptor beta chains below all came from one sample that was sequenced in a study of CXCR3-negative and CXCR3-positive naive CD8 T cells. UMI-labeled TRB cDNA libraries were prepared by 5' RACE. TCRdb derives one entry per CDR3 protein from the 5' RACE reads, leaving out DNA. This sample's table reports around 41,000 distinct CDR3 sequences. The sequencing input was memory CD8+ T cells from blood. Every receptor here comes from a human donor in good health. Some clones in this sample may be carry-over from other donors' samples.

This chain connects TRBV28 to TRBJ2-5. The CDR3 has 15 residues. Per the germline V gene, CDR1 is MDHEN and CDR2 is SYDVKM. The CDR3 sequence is CASSLGPGFQETQYF.

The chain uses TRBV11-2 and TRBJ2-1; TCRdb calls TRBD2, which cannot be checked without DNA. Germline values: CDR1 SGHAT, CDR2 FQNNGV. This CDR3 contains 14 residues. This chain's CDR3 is CASSSRDFHNEQFF.

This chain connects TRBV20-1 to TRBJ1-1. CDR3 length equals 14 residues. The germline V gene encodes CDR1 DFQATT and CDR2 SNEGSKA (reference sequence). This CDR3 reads CSARLTAGRTEAFF.

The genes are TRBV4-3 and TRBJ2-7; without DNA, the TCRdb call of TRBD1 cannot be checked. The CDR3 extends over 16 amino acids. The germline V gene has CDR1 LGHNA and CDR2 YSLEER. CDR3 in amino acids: CASSQADRDDYYEQYF.

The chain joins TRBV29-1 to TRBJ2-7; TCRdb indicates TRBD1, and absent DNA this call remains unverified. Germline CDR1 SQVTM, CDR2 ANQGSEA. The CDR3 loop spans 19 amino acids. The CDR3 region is CSVEGLSQGSTKGDYEQYF.

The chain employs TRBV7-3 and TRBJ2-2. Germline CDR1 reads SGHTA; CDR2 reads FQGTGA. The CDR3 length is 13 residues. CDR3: CASSSPNAGELFF.

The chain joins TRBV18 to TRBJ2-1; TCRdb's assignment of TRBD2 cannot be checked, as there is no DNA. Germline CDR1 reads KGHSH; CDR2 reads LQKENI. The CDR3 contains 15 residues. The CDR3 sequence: CASSPGPAGYNEQFF.

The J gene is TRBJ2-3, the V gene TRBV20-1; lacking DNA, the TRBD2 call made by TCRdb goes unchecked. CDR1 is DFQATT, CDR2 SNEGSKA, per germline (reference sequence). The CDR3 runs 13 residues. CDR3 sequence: CSASGGTLPLQYF.

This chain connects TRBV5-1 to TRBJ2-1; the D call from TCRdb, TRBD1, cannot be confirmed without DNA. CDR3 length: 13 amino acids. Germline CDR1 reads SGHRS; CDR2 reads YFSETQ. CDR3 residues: CASSYGGYNEQFF.

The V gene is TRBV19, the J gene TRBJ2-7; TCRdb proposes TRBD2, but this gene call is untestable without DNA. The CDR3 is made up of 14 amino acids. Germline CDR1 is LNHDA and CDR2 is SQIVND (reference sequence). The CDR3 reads CASSIGSSGYEQYF.

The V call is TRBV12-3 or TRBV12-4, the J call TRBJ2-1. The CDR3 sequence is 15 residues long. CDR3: CASSSDGESYNEQFF.

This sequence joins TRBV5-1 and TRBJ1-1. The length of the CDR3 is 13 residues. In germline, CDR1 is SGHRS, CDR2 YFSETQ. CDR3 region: CASSLFINTEAFF.

The CDR3 loop reads CSVWTSDDNEQFF. The chain links TRBV29-1 to TRBJ2-1; there is no DNA to check the TCRdb D call of TRBD2. This CDR3 comprises 13 residues. Per germline, CDR1 SQVTM and CDR2 ANQGSEA.

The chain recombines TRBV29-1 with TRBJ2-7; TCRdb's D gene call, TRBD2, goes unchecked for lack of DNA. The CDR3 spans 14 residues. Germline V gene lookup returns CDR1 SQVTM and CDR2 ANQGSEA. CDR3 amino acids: CSVGTSDVGYEQYF.

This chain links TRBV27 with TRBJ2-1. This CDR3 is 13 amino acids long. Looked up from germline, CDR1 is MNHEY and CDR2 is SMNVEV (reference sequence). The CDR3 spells CASSLSGFDEQFF.

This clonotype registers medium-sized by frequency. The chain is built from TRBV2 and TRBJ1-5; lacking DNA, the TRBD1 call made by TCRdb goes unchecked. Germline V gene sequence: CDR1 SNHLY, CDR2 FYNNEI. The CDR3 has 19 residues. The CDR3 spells CASSEALAGGLSSNQPQHF.

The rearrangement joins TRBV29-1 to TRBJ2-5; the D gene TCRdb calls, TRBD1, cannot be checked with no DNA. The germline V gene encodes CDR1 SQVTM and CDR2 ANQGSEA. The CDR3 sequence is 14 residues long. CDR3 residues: CSAGQAISTDTQYF.

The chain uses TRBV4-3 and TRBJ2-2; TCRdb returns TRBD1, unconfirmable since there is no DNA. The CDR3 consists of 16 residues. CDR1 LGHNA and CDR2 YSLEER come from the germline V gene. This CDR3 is CASSQVRDNWAGELFF.

The CDR3 reads CSVEWDTLSYGYTF. V and J are TRBV29-1 and TRBJ1-2; the TRBD1 assignment by TCRdb is unverifiable without DNA. The CDR3 contains 14 residues. Germline assignment: CDR1 SQVTM and CDR2 ANQGSEA.

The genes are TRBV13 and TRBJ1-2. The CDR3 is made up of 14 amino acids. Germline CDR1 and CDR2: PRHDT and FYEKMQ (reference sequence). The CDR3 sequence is CASSLALDNYGYTF.

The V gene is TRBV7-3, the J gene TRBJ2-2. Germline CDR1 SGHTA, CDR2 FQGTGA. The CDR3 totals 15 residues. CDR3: CASSLEFAAAGELFF.

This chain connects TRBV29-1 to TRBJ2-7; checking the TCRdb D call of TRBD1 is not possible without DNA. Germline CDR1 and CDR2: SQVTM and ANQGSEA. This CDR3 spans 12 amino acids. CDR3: CSVLDRTYEQYF.

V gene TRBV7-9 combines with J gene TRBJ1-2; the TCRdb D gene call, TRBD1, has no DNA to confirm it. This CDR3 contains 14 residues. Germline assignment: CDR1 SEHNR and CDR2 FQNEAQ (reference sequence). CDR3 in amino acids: CASSPGTETRGYTF.